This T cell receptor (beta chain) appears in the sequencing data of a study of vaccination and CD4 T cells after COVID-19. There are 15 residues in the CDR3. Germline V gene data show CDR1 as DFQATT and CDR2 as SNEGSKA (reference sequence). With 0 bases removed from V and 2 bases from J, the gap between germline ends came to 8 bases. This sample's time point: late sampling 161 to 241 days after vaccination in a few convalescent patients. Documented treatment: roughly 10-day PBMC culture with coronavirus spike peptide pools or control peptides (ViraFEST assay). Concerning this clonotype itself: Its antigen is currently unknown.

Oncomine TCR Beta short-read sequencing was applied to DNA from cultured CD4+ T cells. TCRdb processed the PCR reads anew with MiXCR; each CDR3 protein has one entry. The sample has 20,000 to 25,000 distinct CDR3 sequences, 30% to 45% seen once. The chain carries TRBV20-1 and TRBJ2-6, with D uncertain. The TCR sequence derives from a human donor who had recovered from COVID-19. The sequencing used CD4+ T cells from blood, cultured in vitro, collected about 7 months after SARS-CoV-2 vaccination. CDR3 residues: CSARDRSAGANVLTF. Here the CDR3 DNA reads TGCAGTGCTAGAGATCGCAGCGCTGGGGCCAACGTCCTGACTTTC.